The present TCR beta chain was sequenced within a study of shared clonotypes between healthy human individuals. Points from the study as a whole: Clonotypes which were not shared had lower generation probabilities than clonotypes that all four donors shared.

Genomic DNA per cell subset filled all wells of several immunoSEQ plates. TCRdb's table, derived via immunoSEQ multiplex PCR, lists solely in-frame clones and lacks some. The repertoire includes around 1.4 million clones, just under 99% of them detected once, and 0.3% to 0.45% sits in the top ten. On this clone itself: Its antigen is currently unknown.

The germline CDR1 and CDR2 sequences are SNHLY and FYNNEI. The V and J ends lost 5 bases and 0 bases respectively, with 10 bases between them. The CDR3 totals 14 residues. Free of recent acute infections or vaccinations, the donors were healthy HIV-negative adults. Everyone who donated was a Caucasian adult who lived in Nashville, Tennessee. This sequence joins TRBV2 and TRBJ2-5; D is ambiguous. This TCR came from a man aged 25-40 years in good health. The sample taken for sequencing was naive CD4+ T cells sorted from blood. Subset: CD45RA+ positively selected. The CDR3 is CASSSRTNQETQYF. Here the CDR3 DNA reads TGTGCCAGCAGTTCCCGGACCAACCAAGAGACCCAGTACTTC.